The clone carrying this T cell receptor beta chain was observed a few times. The antigen is not known. As for time point: week 3, after first cycle of checkpoint inhibitor. The table came from immunoSEQ multiplex PCR; TCRdb's copy has only in-frame clones and leaves some out. This sample has 10,000 to 13,000 clones, with nearly 90% found just once. This specimen belongs to a study of blood T cell dynamics during melanoma immunotherapy. Germline V lookup: CDR1 MNHEY, CDR2 SVGAGI. The CDR3 runs 14 residues. Trimming removed 0 bases from V and 7 bases from J, with 7 bases in between. Whole-study findings and limits: It remained unknown if the driving T cell clones were melanoma-specific. Disease-control patients' PBMC repertoires became either more clonal or more diverse at W3.

The sequencing used blood, collected from a patient treated with checkpoint blockade. This clonotype was sampled from a human donor with melanoma. The chain combines TRBV6-5 with TRBJ1-6, with D possibly matching TRBD1 (5 bases). The CDR3 sequence: CASSYSQGNSPLHF. CDR3 in DNA: TGTGCCAGCAGTTACTCGCAGGGCAATTCACCCCTCCACTTT.